The entry below describes one T cell receptor beta chain. Its antigen is unidentified. This specimen belongs to a study of T cells after yellow fever vaccination. Study information: SMART-Seq v4 Ultra Low Input prepared the low-cell-number fractions. Study observations and caveats: Reappearance after the booster was seen for most primary-vaccination clones, at approximately 97% CD4 and around 90% CD8.

Template switching with 5'RACE generated the TCR cDNA and added a universal primer site and UMIs. MiXCR, run by TCRdb on the 5' RACE reads, gives a single entry per CDR3 protein. There are around 300,000 distinct CDR3 sequences in the sample; 10% to 15% occur only once, and 0.4% to 0.55% lies in the top ten. The CDR3 length is 12 residues. With 0 bases removed from V and 7 bases from J, the gap between germline ends came to 8 bases. Germline values: CDR1 DFQATT, CDR2 SNEGSKA (reference sequence). The V call is TRBV20-1, the J call TRBJ2-3; D call uncertain. The sequencing used CD4+ T cells sorted from PBMCs, collected 45 days after the yellow fever booster vaccination. This sequence was found in a young man who received the YFV17D yellow fever vaccine. The CDR3 is CSARDRVNTQYF. The DNA for the CDR3 is TGCAGTGCTAGAGATCGGGTGAATACGCAGTATTTT.